This TCR beta chain is from a study of beta chain features in type 1 diabetes. The CDR3 is 15 amino acids. V trimming: 4 bases; J trimming: 0 bases; junction bases outside the gene matches: 3. Germline CDR1 and CDR2: SGHTA and FQGNSA. Each donor gave one heparinised blood draw averaging around 120 mL. The investigators reverse transcribed all of the isolated RNA, so they sequenced expressed TCRB transcripts. Profiling relied on immunoSEQ multiplex PCR, and the TCRdb table lists in-frame clones only, not all of them. The sample holds roughly 130,000 clones, 16% seen once. Study-level results: TCRB CDR3s from Type 1 diabetes patients were moderately but significantly shorter in all four CD4+ subsets. cDNA sequencing could over-represent cells with high TCR expression. In the patient group, naive, central memory and Treg TCRB repertoires seemed more alike than in the healthy donor group.

A remark on this clone: Antigen: not known.

The rearrangement uses TRBV7-2 and TRBJ1-5, with 7 bases identical to TRBD1. The sample taken for sequencing was central memory CD4+ T cells from blood. The TCR sequence derives from a man aged 25 to 45 with type 1 diabetes. CDR3 bases: TGTGCCAGCAGCTCGCAGGGGGTTAGCAATCAGCCCCAGCATTTT. Translated, it gives CASSSQGVSNQPQHF.